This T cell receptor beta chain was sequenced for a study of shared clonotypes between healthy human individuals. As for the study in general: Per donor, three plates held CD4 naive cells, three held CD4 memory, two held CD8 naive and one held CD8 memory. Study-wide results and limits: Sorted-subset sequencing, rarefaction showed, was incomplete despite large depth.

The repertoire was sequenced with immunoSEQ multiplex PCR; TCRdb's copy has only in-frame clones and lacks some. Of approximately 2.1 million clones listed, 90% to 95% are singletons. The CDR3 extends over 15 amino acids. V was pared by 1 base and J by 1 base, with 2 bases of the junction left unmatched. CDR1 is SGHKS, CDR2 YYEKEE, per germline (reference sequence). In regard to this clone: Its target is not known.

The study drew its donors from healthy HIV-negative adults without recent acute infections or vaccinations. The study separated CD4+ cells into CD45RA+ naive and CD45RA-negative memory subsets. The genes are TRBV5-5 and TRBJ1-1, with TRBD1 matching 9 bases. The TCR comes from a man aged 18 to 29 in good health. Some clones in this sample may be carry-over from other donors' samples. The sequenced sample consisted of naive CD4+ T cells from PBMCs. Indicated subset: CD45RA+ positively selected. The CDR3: CASSLTGGTNTEAFF. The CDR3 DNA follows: TGTGCCAGCAGCTTGACAGGGGGCACGAACACTGAAGCTTTCTTT.